Below, 12 T cell receptor beta chains from the same sample are listed, as sequenced in a study of blood T cell repertoires in COVID-19 (dated by TCRdb to 2020 to 2022). The method was the immunoSEQ multiplex PCR assay. In its TCRdb copy, this immuneACCESS table keeps in-frame sequences only and misses some clones. Where compared with another copy, unresolved V genes explain less than half of these, and the others have no known cause. The sample includes fewer than 500,000 clones, with around 89% observed a single time. Of the sample, over 4% is held by the ten largest clones. The sample consisted of peripheral blood. Receptors were obtained from a woman between 25 and 40 years old with acute or convalescent COVID-19.

This chain's CDR3 is CASSATGTGKETQYF. CDR3 coding DNA: TGTGCCAGCAGCGCCACCGGGACAGGGAAAGAGACCCAGTACTTC. This chain uses TRBV9 with TRBJ2-5, with 9 nucleotides matching TRBD1. The CDR3 extends over 15 amino acids. Germline V gene sequence: CDR1 SGDLS, CDR2 YYNGEE. V was pared by 3 bases and J by 3 bases, with 6 bases of the junction left unmatched.

The CDR3: CASSEEGQGSYEQYF. CDR3 in DNA: TGTGCCAGCAGTGAAGAGGGACAGGGTTCTTACGAGCAGTACTTC. This chain uses TRBV2 with TRBJ2-7; the match to TRBD1 covers 9 bases. J was trimmed by 4 bases and V by 1 base; bases with no gene match: 5. CDR3 length: 15 residues. Germline V gene sequence: CDR1 SNHLY, CDR2 FYNNEI.

This chain connects TRBV27 to TRBJ2-3; the D gene is possibly TRBD1 (5 bases). The CDR3 spans 15 residues. The ends were cut back, 5 bases at V and 4 bases at J, with 16 bases in the middle. Germline V gene sequence: CDR1 MNHEY, CDR2 SMNVEV (reference sequence). The CDR3 nucleotides are TGTGCCAGCAGTCCACTTACGACAGCCCCAGATACGCAGTATTTT. This encodes CASSPLTTAPDTQYF.

The chain combines TRBV24-1 with TRBJ2-3; TRBD2 matches 8 bases. The CDR3 has 16 residues. Germline V gene sequence: CDR1 KGHDR, CDR2 SFDVKD. V lost 3 bases and J lost 5; bases outside the gene matches: 9. The chain's CDR3 is CATSDNFAGGGDTQYF. Here the CDR3 DNA reads TGTGCCACCAGTGATAACTTCGCGGGGGGCGGAGATACGCAGTATTTT.

The chain recombines TRBV5-6 with TRBJ2-1, with D possibly being TRBD1 (5 bases). CDR1 is SGHDT and CDR2 is YYEEEE in the germline V gene. CDR3 size: 15 residues. V lost 0 bases and J lost 2, with 9 bases in between. CDR3 sequence reads: CASSLGTIPYNEQFF. CDR3 bases: TGTGCCAGCAGCTTGGGGACAATCCCCTACAATGAGCAGTTCTTC.

Turning to this clone: Other DNA variants within this sample encode the same CDR3. The chain joins TRBV30 to TRBJ1-6; tentatively, D is TRBD1 (5 bases). CDR1 is GTSNPN and CDR2 is SVGIG in the germline V gene (reference sequence). This CDR3 is built from 13 residues. The ends were cut back, 3 bases at V and 8 bases at J, with 11 bases in the middle. CDR3 sequence: CAWRGRADSPLHF. The CDR3, as DNA: TGTGCCTGGAGGGGCAGGGCTGATTCACCCCTCCACTTT. Supplemented by reference TRBV30 and TRBJ1-6, the full variable domain reads SQTIHQWPATLVQPVGSPLSLECTVEGTSNPNLYWYRQAAGRGLQLLFYSVGIGQISSEVPQNLSASRPQDRQFILSSKKLLLSDSGFYLCAWRGRADSPLHFGNGTRLTVT.

V gene TRBV18 combines with J gene TRBJ1-1; D possibly corresponds to TRBD1 (5 bases). Per germline, CDR1 KGHSH and CDR2 LQKENI. This CDR3 is 14 amino acids long. Trimming stripped 2 bases from V and 6 bases from J, with 13 bases between. This chain's CDR3 is CASSPMVQGPEAFF. The CDR3 DNA reads TGTGCCAGCTCACCAATGGTGCAGGGCCCTGAAGCTTTCTTT.

The genes are TRBV27 and TRBJ1-2; 7 nucleotides match TRBD1. Germline V gene data show CDR1 as MNHEY and CDR2 as SMNVEV (reference sequence). The V segment lost 6 bases and the J segment 3 bases; nucleotides outside the gene matches: 7. The CDR3 length is 14 residues. The CDR3 DNA reads as TGTGCCAGCAGCACGACAGGGAATGACTATGGCTACACCTTC. Translation: CASSTTGNDYGYTF.

The genes are TRBV3-1 (or the pseudogene TRBV3-2) and TRBJ2-1; TRBD2 matches at 7 bases. There are 16 residues in the CDR3. J lost 0 bases, V lost 3 bases, and 5 bases had no gene match. Germline CDR1 and CDR2: LGHDT and YNNKEL (reference sequence). The CDR3 is CASSQLGGSSYNEQFF. In nucleotides, the CDR3 is TGTGCCAGCAGCCAGTTGGGGGGGAGCTCCTACAATGAGCAGTTCTTC.

The V gene is TRBV7-9, the J gene TRBJ2-7; 11 bases map to TRBD2. Per germline, CDR1 SEHNR and CDR2 FQNEAQ (reference sequence). The CDR3 is made up of 16 amino acids. V was pared by 4 bases and J by 3 bases, with 8 bases of the junction left unmatched. The CDR3 loop is CASSSTGTSGYYEQYF. CDR3 DNA: TGTGCCAGCAGCTCGACCGGGACTAGCGGCTACTACGAGCAGTACTTC.

The rearrangement uses TRBV30 and TRBJ1-5, with TRBD1 matching 9 bases. Germline V lookup: CDR1 GTSNPN, CDR2 SVGIG (reference sequence). V shed 1 base and J 5 bases; nucleotides not matched to a gene: 9. CDR3 length: 16 residues. The DNA for the CDR3 is TGTGCCTGGAGTGCCAATGGACAGGGGCGAGATCAGCCCCAGCATTTT. Protein: CAWSANGQGRDQPQHF.

The gene calls are TRBV6-5 and TRBJ1-2; the match to TRBD1 covers 8 bases. Trimming at V came to 5 bases and at J to 5 bases, leaving 4 bases not matched to a gene. Germline loops: CDR1 MNHEY, CDR2 SVGAGI. This CDR3 region has 13 residues. CDR3 DNA: TGTGCCAGCAGTCCGACAGGGGCTTATGGCTACACCTTC. Translated, it gives CASSPTGAYGYTF.